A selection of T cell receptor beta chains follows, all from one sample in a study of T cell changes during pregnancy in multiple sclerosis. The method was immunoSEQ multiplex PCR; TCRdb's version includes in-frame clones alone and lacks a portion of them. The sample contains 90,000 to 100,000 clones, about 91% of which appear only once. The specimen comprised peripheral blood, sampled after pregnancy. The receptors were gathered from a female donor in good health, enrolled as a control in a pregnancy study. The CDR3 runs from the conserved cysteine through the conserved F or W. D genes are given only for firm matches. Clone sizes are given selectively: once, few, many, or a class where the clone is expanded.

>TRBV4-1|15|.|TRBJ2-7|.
CASSQSFPTPYEQYF
TGCGCCAGCAGCCAATCCTTTCCCACACCCTACGAGCAGTACTTC
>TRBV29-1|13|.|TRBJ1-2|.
CSVEDSGGNGYTF
TGCAGCGTTGAGGATAGTGGAGGGAATGGCTACACCTTC
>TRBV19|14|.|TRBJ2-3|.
CASSIRGGSDTQYF
TGTGCCAGTAGTATAAGGGGGGGATCAGATACGCAGTATTTT
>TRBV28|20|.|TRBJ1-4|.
CASSLSIAGQGASLDEKLFF
TGTGCCAGCAGTTTATCTATCGCGGGGCAGGGAGCCTCCCTGGATGAAAAACTGTTTTTT
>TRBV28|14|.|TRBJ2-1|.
CASSFGNSYNEQFF
TGTGCCAGCAGTTTCGGGAATTCCTACAATGAGCAGTTCTTC
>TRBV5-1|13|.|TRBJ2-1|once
CASSLGLRGEQFF
TGCGCCAGCAGCTTGGGACTTCGCGGGGAGCAGTTCTTC
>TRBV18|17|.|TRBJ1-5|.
CASSPPGQATFNQPQHF
TGTGCCAGCTCACCACCGGGGCAAGCAACATTCAATCAGCCCCAGCATTTT
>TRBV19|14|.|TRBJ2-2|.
CATSFSGGTGELFF
TGTGCCACCTCTTTCTCCGGGGGCACCGGGGAGCTGTTTTTT
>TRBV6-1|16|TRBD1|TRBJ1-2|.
CASSDPGQGRGNGYTF
TGTGCCAGCAGTGACCCGGGACAGGGGAGGGGGAATGGCTACACCTTC
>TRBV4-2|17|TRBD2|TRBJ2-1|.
CASSRQLAGETYNEQFF
TGTGCCAGCAGCCGACAACTAGCGGGGGAGACCTACAATGAGCAGTTCTTC
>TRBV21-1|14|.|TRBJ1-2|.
CASSEDRLNYGYTF
TGTGCCAGCAGTGAGGACAGATTAAACTATGGCTACACCTTC
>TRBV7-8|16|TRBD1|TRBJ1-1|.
CASSPVEGTGNTEAFF
TGTGCCAGCAGCCCTGTTGAAGGGACAGGGAACACTGAAGCTTTCTTT
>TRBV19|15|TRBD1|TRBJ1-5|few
CASSIGQGGVQPQHF
TGTGCCAGTAGCATAGGACAGGGGGGTGTTCAGCCCCAGCATTTT
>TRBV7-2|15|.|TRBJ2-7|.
CASSLGPGLGNEQYF
TGTGCCAGCAGCTTAGGGCCGGGACTTGGAAACGAGCAGTACTTC
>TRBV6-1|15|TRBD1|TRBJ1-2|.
CASSPTSGTAYGYTF
TGTGCCAGCAGTCCGACATCCGGGACAGCGTATGGCTACACCTTC
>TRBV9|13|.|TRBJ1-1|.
CASSVVTGTEAFF
TGTGCCAGCAGCGTAGTTACCGGGACTGAAGCTTTCTTT
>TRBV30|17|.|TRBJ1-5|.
CAWSPRAFGAGNQPQHF
TGTGCCTGGAGCCCACGGGCATTTGGGGCGGGCAATCAGCCCCAGCATTTT
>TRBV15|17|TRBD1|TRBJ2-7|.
CATSRHSPGQGFYEQYF
TGTGCCACCAGCAGACATTCACCGGGACAGGGTTTCTACGAGCAGTACTTC
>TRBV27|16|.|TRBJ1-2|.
CASSPSAGAYNYGYTF
TGTGCCAGCAGTCCTTCTGCAGGGGCTTACAACTATGGCTACACCTTC
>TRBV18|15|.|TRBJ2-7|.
CASSPDAASSYEQYF
TGTGCCAGCTCACCAGACGCGGCTAGCTCCTACGAGCAGTACTTC
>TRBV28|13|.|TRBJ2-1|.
CASSFPAHYEQFF
TGTGCCAGCAGTTTCCCCGCACATTATGAGCAGTTCTTC
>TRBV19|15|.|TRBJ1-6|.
CASSMVGSSNSPLHF
TGTGCCAGTAGTATGGTCGGGAGCTCGAATTCACCCCTCCACTTT
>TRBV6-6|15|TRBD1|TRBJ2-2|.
CASRPGQGNTGELFF
TGTGCCAGCAGACCGGGACAGGGTAACACCGGGGAGCTGTTTTTT
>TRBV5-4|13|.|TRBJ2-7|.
CASSLGTPYEQYF
TGTGCCAGCAGTCTCGGGACACCCTACGAGCAGTACTTC
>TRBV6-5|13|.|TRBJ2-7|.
CASSATGSYEQYF
TGTGCCAGCAGTGCAACAGGATCCTACGAGCAGTACTTC
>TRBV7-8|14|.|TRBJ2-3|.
CASSLPQGTDTQYF
TGTGCCAGCAGCTTGCCGCAGGGCACAGATACGCAGTATTTT
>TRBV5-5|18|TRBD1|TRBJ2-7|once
CASSLVDRGGGGIYEQYF
TGTGCCAGCAGCTTAGTCGACAGGGGAGGAGGGGGGATATACGAGCAGTACTTC
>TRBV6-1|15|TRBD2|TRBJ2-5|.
CASSPASGGMETQYF
TGTGCCAGCAGCCCAGCTAGCGGGGGGATGGAGACCCAGTACTTC
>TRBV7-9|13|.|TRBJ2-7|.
CASTSPGFYEQYF
TGTGCCAGCACCTCCCCCGGGTTCTACGAGCAGTACTTC
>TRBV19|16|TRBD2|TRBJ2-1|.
CASTREGDSGSDEQFF
TGTGCCAGTACACGGGAGGGGGATAGCGGGTCGGATGAGCAGTTCTTC
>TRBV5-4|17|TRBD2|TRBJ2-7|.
CASSQDWQGGAAYEQYF
TGTGCCAGCAGCCAAGATTGGCAGGGAGGGGCCGCCTACGAGCAGTACTTC
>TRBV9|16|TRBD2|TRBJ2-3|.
CASSLLAGGPEDTQYF
TGTGCCAGCAGCCTACTAGCGGGGGGGCCGGAAGATACGCAGTATTTT
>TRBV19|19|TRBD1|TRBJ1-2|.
CASSRVSGQAVFSLYGYTF
TGTGCCAGTAGTAGAGTATCGGGACAGGCCGTCTTTTCGCTCTATGGCTACACCTTC
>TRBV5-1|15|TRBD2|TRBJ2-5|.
CASSRGGAPQETQYF
TGCGCCAGCAGCCGGGGGGGCGCCCCTCAAGAGACCCAGTACTTC
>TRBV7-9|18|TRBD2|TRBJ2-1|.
CASSLVGSGGASYNEQFF
TGTGCCAGCAGCTTAGTAGGGAGCGGGGGGGCCTCCTACAATGAGCAGTTCTTC
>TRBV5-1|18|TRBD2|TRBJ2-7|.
CASSLAFSGRVQSYEQYF
TGCGCCAGCAGCTTGGCTTTTAGCGGGAGGGTCCAGTCCTACGAGCAGTACTTC
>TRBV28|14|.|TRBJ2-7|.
CASSLTAGQGEQYF
TGTGCCAGCAGTTTGACAGCCGGTCAGGGCGAGCAGTACTTC
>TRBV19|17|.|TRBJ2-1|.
CASSIDHPADSYNEQFF
TGTGCCAGTAGTATAGATCACCCAGCGGACTCCTACAATGAGCAGTTCTTC